This T cell receptor (beta chain) was obtained from a study of cytomegalovirus exposure and HLA in healthy donors. There are 14 residues in the CDR3. Per the germline V gene, CDR1 is SGDLS and CDR2 is YYNGEE. V lost 7 bases and J lost 6, with 16 bases in between. Study-level results: Because they were indistinguishable, some V segments, including TRBV6-2 and TRBV6-3, were excluded.

Remarks on this clone: Its antigen is as yet unknown.

PCR primers comprised 60 Vbeta and 13 Jbeta primers. As handled by the study authors: Approximately 11 million shared chains were among the approximately 82 million unique TCR beta chains that a later analysis counted. Using immunoSEQ multiplex PCR, the repertoire was profiled, and TCRdb retains in-frame clones only, with some absent. The V and J calls and clone size were taken over from that table, and D and trimming were inferred from the DNA. The sample comprises tens of thousands of clones, around 75% of which are singletons, and 20% to 25% rests with the top ten. The source material was PBMCs. This chain connects TRBV9 to TRBJ1-4; tentative D call: TRBD1 (5 bases). The sequence was obtained from a woman in her 40s in good health and CMV-seropositive. The CDR3 reads CASASRGGDEKLFF. The CDR3 DNA reads TGTGCCAGCGCGTCCCGGGGAGGGGATGAAAAACTGTTTTTT.